This T cell receptor (beta chain) was obtained from a study of cytomegalovirus exposure and HLA in healthy donors. General study points: In an earlier analysis, productive rearrangement rates for most beta V segments clustered near 87% or 30%.

Comment on this clone: What it binds is unknown.

The V gene end was trimmed by 0 bases and the J gene end by 7 bases; junction bases not matched to a gene: 8. The germline V gene has CDR1 LNHDA and CDR2 SQIVND (reference sequence). This CDR3 has 16 amino acids. With 60 Vbeta and 13 Jbeta primers, the PCR was carried out. TCRdb's table, derived via immunoSEQ multiplex PCR, lists solely in-frame clones and lacks some. The data contain about 140,000 clones, roughly 88% of them seen just once; the ten biggest clones take up 0.45% to 0.55%. The gene calls are TRBV19 and TRBJ2-1; 8 nucleotides match TRBD1. The specimen was PBMCs. This clonotype originated in a woman in her thirties or forties in good health and CMV-seronegative. CDR3 in amino acids: CASSIDRAGGGNEQFF. In DNA, the CDR3 is TGTGCCAGTAGTATAGATCGGGCAGGGGGCGGGAATGAGCAGTTCTTC. Combining the CDR3 with reference TRBV19 and TRBJ2-1 gives the whole variable domain DGGITQSPKYLFRKEGQNVTLSCEQNLNHDAMYWYRQDPGQGLRLIYYSQIVNDFQKGDIAEGYSVSREKKESFPLTVTSAQKNPTAFYLCASSIDRAGGGNEQFFGPGTRLTVL.